This TCR beta chain was sequenced in a study of T cell responses to AZD1222 COVID-19 vaccine. Findings of the study overall: AZD1222 recipients seropositive at baseline numbered only six. Across spike, vaccine-associated CD4 TCRs were found, dominant at 160-218 and 743-854.

Method: immunoSEQ multiplex PCR; TCRdb's copy keeps in-frame clones and lacks some. The repertoire table contains over 140,000 clones. V dropped 1 base and J dropped 4; count of bases not matched to a gene: 7. The germline CDR1 and CDR2 sequences are SQVTM and ANQGSEA. The CDR3 totals 15 residues. Concerning this clone itself: The antigen is unknown.

Sequencing used peripheral blood. This TCR was sampled from an adult in good health. The chain links TRBV29-1 to TRBJ2-3; 8 bases agree with TRBD1. CDR3: CSVEGGTGLSDTQYF. The CDR3 DNA is TGCAGCGTTGAAGGAGGGACAGGCTTATCAGATACGCAGTATTTT.